A selection of T cell receptor beta chains follows, all from one sample in a study of regulatory T cells in long-lasting Graves disease. One entry per CDR3 protein, called by TCRdb with MiXCR from the multiplex PCR reads. Of 300,000 to 400,000 distinct CDR3 sequences in the sample, roughly 16% are singletons; the top ten hold about a fifth. The sample consisted of peripheral blood mononuclear cells (PBMCs), taken at new diagnosis, from a patient treated with antithyroid drugs. All receptors derive from a female donor with Graves disease. CDR3s include the opening cysteine and the closing phenylalanine or tryptophan. A D gene is named only where the DNA matches it firmly. Not every row has a clone size; where given, it reads once, few, many or a size class.

j_gene,abundance,d_gene,v_gene,CDR3nt,CDR3aa
TRBJ2-3,many,TRBD2,TRBV4-1,TGCGCCAGCAGCGGCAGACTAGCGACACGCACAGATACGCAGTATTTT,CASSGRLATRTDTQYF
TRBJ2-7,few,TRBD1,TRBV29-1,TGCAGCATTGAGGGGACAGGGGGCGAGCAGTACTTC,CSIEGTGGEQYF
TRBJ2-1,many,TRBD2,TRBV27,TGTGCCAGCAGTGTCTTCCGGGAGGTCCCCAATGAGCAGTTCTTC,CASSVFREVPNEQFF
TRBJ1-2,.,TRBD1,TRBV14,TGTGCCAGCAGCCACCCAACGGGACAGGCCCCTAACTATGGCTACACCTTC,CASSHPTGQAPNYGYTF
TRBJ2-1,many,TRBD2,TRBV2,TGTGCCAGCAGTGATTTGGCTAGCGGGGGGTACAATGAGCAGTTCTTC,CASSDLASGGYNEQFF
TRBJ2-7,.,TRBD2,TRBV20-1,TGCAGTGCTAGGGACCCGGGACTAGCATCGGAGCAGTACTTC,CSARDPGLASEQYF
TRBJ2-3,many,.,TRBV6-2/TRBV6-3,TGTGCCAGCAGTGAAAAAGGGGGTAGGAGCACAGATACGCAGTATTTT,CASSEKGGRSTDTQYF
TRBJ2-5,.,TRBD1,TRBV6-2/TRBV6-3,TGTGCCAGCAGGGATGGGCAGGGGGTCCAAGAGACCCAGTACTTC,CASRDGQGVQETQYF
TRBJ1-2,.,.,TRBV10-3,TGTGCCATCAGTGGGGGGACCGACTATGGCTACACCTTC,CAISGGTDYGYTF
TRBJ1-5,many,.,TRBV15,TGTGCCACCAGCAGAGCCAGACTTAGCAATCAGCCCCAGCATTTT,CATSRARLSNQPQHF
TRBJ1-1,many,.,TRBV2,TGTGCCAGCAGAGAGCCCTGGCAGGGTATGGACACTGAAGCTTTCTTT,CASREPWQGMDTEAFF
TRBJ2-1,few,TRBD1,TRBV27,TGTGCCAGCAGCGCAAGGGACAGGGGGCATGACAATGAGCAGTTCTTC,CASSARDRGHDNEQFF
TRBJ2-3,many,.,TRBV6-2/TRBV6-3,TGTGCCAGCAGTTACTCGATGACCACAGATACGCAGTATTTT,CASSYSMTTDTQYF
TRBJ2-2,many,TRBD2,TRBV5-5,TGTGCCAGCAGCTTGGGGTCGGGAGGGCCGAACACCGGGGAGCTGTTTTTT,CASSLGSGGPNTGELFF
TRBJ1-2,many,.,TRBV6-2/TRBV6-3,TGTGCCAGCAGTGTAGCTTCGGGCTCGGCACGCTATGGCTACACCTTC,CASSVASGSARYGYTF
TRBJ2-7,many,.,TRBV12-5,TGTGCTAGTGGTTTGGGCCGGACACACCGGGACATCGACTACGAGCAGTACTTC,CASGLGRTHRDIDYEQYF
TRBJ1-1,many,TRBD1,TRBV13,TGTGCCAGCAGCGCTTACGGAACACAGGGGGCGACTGAAGCTTTCTTT,CASSAYGTQGATEAFF
TRBJ2-3,many,.,TRBV28,TGTGCCAGCAGTTCCCAATGGCTGTCCGGAGACACAGATACGCAGTATTTT,CASSSQWLSGDTDTQYF
TRBJ1-2,.,.,TRBV29-1,TGCAGCTCTTGGGGGAGTCGGCTGGATGATGGCTACACCTTC,CSSWGSRLDDGYTF
TRBJ2-3,.,.,TRBV6-1,TGTGCCAGCCAAGAGGTACTCCGATCAGATACGCAGTATTTT,CASQEVLRSDTQYF
TRBJ2-7,many,TRBD2,TRBV11-2,TGTGCCAGCAGCTTTCTCGGGGGGGCGCCCCACGAGCAGTACTTC,CASSFLGGAPHEQYF
TRBJ2-5,few,.,TRBV7-7,TGTGCCAGCAGCCCAACGTGGGGGGGCAGTGAGACCCAGTACTTC,CASSPTWGGSETQYF
TRBJ1-2,.,.,TRBV6-6,TGTGCCAGCAGTTACTCGGGCGCCAGCCCCATGGGTGGCTACACCTTC,CASSYSGASPMGGYTF
TRBJ1-1,many,.,TRBV5-1,TGCGCCAGCCGTAAGCCCGCGACAGGGAACACTGAAGCTTTCTTT,CASRKPATGNTEAFF
TRBJ2-1,many,.,TRBV6-2/TRBV6-3,TGTGCCAGCAGTGAAGGTTTTCAGGCCAATGAGCAGTTCTTC,CASSEGFQANEQFF
TRBJ2-7,many,.,TRBV7-2,TGTGCCAGCAGTTTATTTTCCTACGAGCAGTACTTC,CASSLFSYEQYF
TRBJ2-2,few,.,TRBV5-4,TGTGCCAGCAGCTCAACAGAGCCCAGACGGGGCACCGGGGAGCTGTTTTTT,CASSSTEPRRGTGELFF
TRBJ2-7,many,TRBD1,TRBV6-1,TGTGCCAGCAGGACCGGGACAGACTTACCCTACGAGCAGTACTTC,CASRTGTDLPYEQYF
TRBJ2-6,.,TRBD2,TRBV10-3,TGTGCCCCCCTTATGGGACTAGCGGGAGAACAAGGTCCTGGGGCCAACGTCCTGACTTTC,CAPLMGLAGEQGPGANVLTF
TRBJ2-2,many,TRBD2,TRBV2,TGTGCCAGCAGTGAATGGTTGATAGCGGGAAACACCGGGGAGCTGTTTTTT,CASSEWLIAGNTGELFF
TRBJ2-1,many,TRBD1,TRBV2,TGTGCCAGCGCTGGGACAGGGGAGCAGTTCTTC,CASAGTGEQFF
TRBJ2-2,.,.,TRBV7-9,TGTGCCAGCAGAGATACAGGGAACACCGGGGAGCTGTTTTTT,CASRDTGNTGELFF
TRBJ2-5,many,TRBD2,TRBV10-3,TGTGCCATCAGTGCTATAGCGGGGCCTCAAGAGACCCAGTACTTC,CAISAIAGPQETQYF
TRBJ2-1,many,TRBD2,TRBV15,TGTGCCACCGCTATCTCAGCGGGGGCGTACAATGAGCAGTTCTTC,CATAISAGAYNEQFF
TRBJ2-2,many,TRBD1,TRBV20-1,TGCAGTGCTATCGACCTCCGGACAGGTTCGAACACCGGGGAGCTGTTTTTT,CSAIDLRTGSNTGELFF
TRBJ2-1,.,TRBD2,TRBV6-1,TGTGCCAGCAGTGGGGAGGGTCTCGGGCAGTTCTTC,CASSGEGLGQFF
TRBJ2-3,.,.,TRBV29-1,TGCAGCGTTGGCCGGACTCTGAGCACAGATACGCAGTATTTT,CSVGRTLSTDTQYF
TRBJ1-2,few,.,TRBV5-6,TGTGCCAGCAGCTTGGGGGGAGGGGGTAGCCTTGGCTACACCTTC,CASSLGGGGSLGYTF
TRBJ1-4,.,.,TRBV15,TGTGCCACCAGCAGAGATCGGGGGACACCTGCAACTAATGAAAAACTGTTTTTT,CATSRDRGTPATNEKLFF
TRBJ2-5,.,TRBD2,TRBV7-9,TGTGCCAGCAGACGGGACGGCGGGAGGGATGAGACCCAGTACTTC,CASRRDGGRDETQYF
TRBJ2-1,many,.,TRBV5-1,TGCGCCAGCAGAACCGGGAGTTTAAATGAGCAGTTCTTC,CASRTGSLNEQFF
TRBJ1-6,few,.,TRBV3-1,TGTGCCAGCAGCCAAGGGACACGCCTGGGGCCCCTCCACTTT,CASSQGTRLGPLHF
TRBJ2-7,many,.,TRBV5-5,TGTGCCAGCAGCGACCTGTTGCGGAGCTCCTACGAGCAGTACTTC,CASSDLLRSSYEQYF
TRBJ2-7,many,.,TRBV28,TGTGCCAGCAGTTTATTCAAGGGCGAGCAGTACTTC,CASSLFKGEQYF
TRBJ2-5,many,TRBD1,TRBV7-9,TGTGCCAGCAGTTACACAGGGGTCGGTCGGGAGACCCAGTACTTC,CASSYTGVGRETQYF
TRBJ1-3,many,.,TRBV2,TGTGCCAGCAGTGCGGACACCATCTCTGGAAACACCATATATTTT,CASSADTISGNTIYF
TRBJ2-3,many,TRBD2,TRBV20-1,TGCAGTGTCCTAGCGGGCCGCACAGATACGCAGTATTTT,CSVLAGRTDTQYF
TRBJ2-5,many,.,TRBV20-1,TGCAGTGCGCACAGGGGGGGGCGAGAGACCCAGTACTTC,CSAHRGGRETQYF
TRBJ2-5,many,.,TRBV12-3/TRBV12-4,TGTGCCAGCAGTGTTATGCAGGGGATAGAGACCCAGTACTTC,CASSVMQGIETQYF
TRBJ2-2,many,.,TRBV12-3/TRBV12-4,TGTGCCAGCAGGATTACCGGGGAGCTGTTTTTT,CASRITGELFF
TRBJ2-7,.,TRBD1,TRBV6-2/TRBV6-3,TGTGCCAGCAGTCCGCAGGGGGCGGGGGAGCAGTACTTC,CASSPQGAGEQYF
TRBJ2-5,few,.,TRBV7-2,TGTGCCAGCAGCTCCAGGTGGCAAGAGACCCAGTACTTC,CASSSRWQETQYF